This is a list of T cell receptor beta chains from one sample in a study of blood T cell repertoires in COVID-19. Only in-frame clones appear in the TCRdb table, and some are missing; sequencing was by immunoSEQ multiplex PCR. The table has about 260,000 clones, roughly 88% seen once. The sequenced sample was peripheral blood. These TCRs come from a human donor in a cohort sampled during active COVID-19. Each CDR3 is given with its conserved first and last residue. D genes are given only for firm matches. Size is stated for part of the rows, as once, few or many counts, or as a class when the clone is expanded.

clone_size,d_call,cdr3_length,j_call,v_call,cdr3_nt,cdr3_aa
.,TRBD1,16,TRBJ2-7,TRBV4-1,TGCGCCAGCAGCCAAGCGGGACAGGGAAAGACCTACGAGCAGTACTTC,CASSQAGQGKTYEQYF
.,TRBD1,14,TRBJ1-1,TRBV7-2,TGTGCCAGCAGTAGACAGGGGGTCGACACTGAAGCTTTCTTT,CASSRQGVDTEAFF
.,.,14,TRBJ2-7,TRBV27,TGTGCCAGCAGTGCCGGACTTGGGGCCTACGAGCAGTACTTC,CASSAGLGAYEQYF
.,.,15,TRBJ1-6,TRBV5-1,TGCGCCAGCAGCTTGGGTGGGGGCCTAAATTCACCCCTCCACTTT,CASSLGGGLNSPLHF
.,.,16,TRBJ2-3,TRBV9,TGTGCCAGCAGCCCCTACCTTAGCGGTAGCACAGATACGCAGTATTTT,CASSPYLSGSTDTQYF
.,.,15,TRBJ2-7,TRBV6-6,TGTGCCAGCAGTTACCTTGGCCAGCGGCTCTACGAGCAGTACTTC,CASSYLGQRLYEQYF
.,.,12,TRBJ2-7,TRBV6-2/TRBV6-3,TGTGCCAGCAGCGAGACTCCTAACGAGCAGTACTTC,CASSETPNEQYF
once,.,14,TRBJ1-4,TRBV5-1,TGCGCCAGCAGCTTTACAGGGTTGGCTGAAAAACTGTTTTTT,CASSFTGLAEKLFF
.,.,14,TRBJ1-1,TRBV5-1,TGCGCCAGCAAAGGGGCAGGGAATAACCCTGAAGCTTTCTTT,CASKGAGNNPEAFF
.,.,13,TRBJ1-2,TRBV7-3,TGTGCCAGCAGCTTTGGACTGACCTATGGCTACACCTTC,CASSFGLTYGYTF
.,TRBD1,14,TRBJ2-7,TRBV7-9,TGTGCCAGCACCCCGGGACAGCCAGGCTACGAGCAGTACTTC,CASTPGQPGYEQYF
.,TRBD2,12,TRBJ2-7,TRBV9,TGTGCCAGCAGCCCGGGACTAATCGAGCAGTACTTC,CASSPGLIEQYF
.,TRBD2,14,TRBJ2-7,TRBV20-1,TGCAGTGCTAGTCTCACTAGCGGGGGTTACGAGCAGTACTTC,CSASLTSGGYEQYF
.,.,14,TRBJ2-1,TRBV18,TGTGCCAGCTTCCCAGGGGTTCAGGACAATGAGCAGTTCTTC,CASFPGVQDNEQFF
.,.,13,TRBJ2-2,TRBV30,TGTGCCTGGAGCGGGAGATCGGGCGGGGAGCTGTTTTTT,CAWSGRSGGELFF
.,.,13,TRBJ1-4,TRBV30,TGTGCCTGGAGTGTACAAAGGGGTTTGTTACTGTTTTTT,CAWSVQRGLLLFF
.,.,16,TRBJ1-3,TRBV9,TGTGCCAGCAGCCTGGAGGGCCCATTCTCTGGAAACACCATATATTTT,CASSLEGPFSGNTIYF
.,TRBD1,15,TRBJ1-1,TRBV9,TGTGCCAGCAGCGGGAGACAGGGTGTGGGCACTGAAGCTTTCTTT,CASSGRQGVGTEAFF
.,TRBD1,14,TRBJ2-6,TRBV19,TGTGCCAGTAGTCCCCGGGACAGGGTTCCCGTCCTGACTTTC,CASSPRDRVPVLTF
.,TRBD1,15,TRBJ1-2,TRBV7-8,TGTGCCAGCAGCTTAGACGGGGACAGGGGCTATGGCTACACCTTC,CASSLDGDRGYGYTF
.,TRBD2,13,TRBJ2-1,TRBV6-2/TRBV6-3,TGTGCCAGCAGTCAAACTAGCGGGGGCGAGCAGTTCTTC,CASSQTSGGEQFF
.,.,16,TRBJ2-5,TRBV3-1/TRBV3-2,TGTGCCAGCAGCCGCAACGCCGGGGAGGGGGGAGAGACCCAGTACTTC,CASSRNAGEGGETQYF
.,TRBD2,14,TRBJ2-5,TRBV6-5,TGTGCCACCAGACCGGGACTAGTTCGTGAGACCCAGTACTTC,CATRPGLVRETQYF
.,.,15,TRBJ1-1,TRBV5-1,TGCGCCAGCAGCTCGCGGGGGTTGGGGATTACTGAAGCTTTCTTT,CASSSRGLGITEAFF
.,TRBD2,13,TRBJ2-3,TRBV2,TGTGCCAGGGAGACTAGCGGGACAGATACGCAGTATTTT,CARETSGTDTQYF
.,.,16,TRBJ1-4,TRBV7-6,TGTGCCAGCAGCTCGGAATACCGGGGGGAGTGGGAAAAACTGTTTTTT,CASSSEYRGEWEKLFF
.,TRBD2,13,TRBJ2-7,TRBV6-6,TGTGCCACAAACGCGGGAGAGCCCTACGAGCAGTACTTC,CATNAGEPYEQYF
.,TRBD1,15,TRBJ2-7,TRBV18,TGTGCCAGCTCCCCTATAGTCCGGGACAGCGACGAGCAGTACTTC,CASSPIVRDSDEQYF
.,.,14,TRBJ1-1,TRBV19,TGTGCCAGTAGTCCGTCTTTCGGGAACACTGAAGCTTTCTTT,CASSPSFGNTEAFF
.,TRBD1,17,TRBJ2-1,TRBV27,TGTGCCAGCAGTTTAATGGCGGGGACAGGGGGAGGCAATGAGCAGTTCTTC,CASSLMAGTGGGNEQFF
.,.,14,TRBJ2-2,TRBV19,TGTGCCAGTAGTATCTACGGAGGCACCGGGGAGCTGTTTTTT,CASSIYGGTGELFF
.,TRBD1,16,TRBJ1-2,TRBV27,TGTGCCAGCAGTTCGTACAAGACAGGGTTAGTCTATGGCTACACCTTC,CASSSYKTGLVYGYTF
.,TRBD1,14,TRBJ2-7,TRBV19,TGTGCCAGTAGGAGGGACAGGGGAGGTGGCGAGCAGTACTTC,CASRRDRGGGEQYF
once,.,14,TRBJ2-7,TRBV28,TGTGCCAGCAGTTTCGATCCGGGGGTAAGCGAGCAGTACTTC,CASSFDPGVSEQYF
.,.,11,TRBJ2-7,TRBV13,TGTGCCAGCAGCTCAAACTACGAGCAGTACTTC,CASSSNYEQYF
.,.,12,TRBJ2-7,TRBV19,TGTGCCAGTGGGCATACTGGCTACGAGCAGTACTTC,CASGHTGYEQYF
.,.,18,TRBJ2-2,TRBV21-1,TGTGCCAGCAGCACGGGACTAGCGGGGGACGAGAACACCGGGGAGCTGTTTTTT,CASSTGLAGDENTGELFF
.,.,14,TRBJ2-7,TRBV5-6,TGTGCCAGCAGCCTCCTAGCGTATCCCTACGAGCAGTACTTC,CASSLLAYPYEQYF
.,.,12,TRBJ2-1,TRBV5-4,TGTGCCAGCAGCCTACCTTTCGGTGAGCAGTTCTTC,CASSLPFGEQFF
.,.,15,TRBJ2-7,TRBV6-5,TGTGCCAGCAGTTACCGCCGGGGAATATACTACGAGCAGTACTTC,CASSYRRGIYYEQYF